This TCR beta chain was captured in a study of blood T cell repertoires in COVID-19. The V and J ends lost 0 bases and 8 bases, in that order; junction bases with no gene match: 22. CDR1 is GTSNPN, CDR2 SVGIG, per germline (reference sequence). The CDR3 consists of 19 residues. Sequencing used immunoSEQ multiplex PCR; TCRdb keeps in-frame clones, though not all of them. The sample carries more than 50,000 clones, about nine tenths recorded once. This TCR derives from a woman aged 35 to 49 with active COVID-19. Source material: peripheral blood. J is TRBJ1-2 and V is TRBV30, with 9 nucleotides matching TRBD1. This CDR3 is CAWSVPGQGVGLFSLGYTF. The CDR3 bases are TGTGCCTGGAGTGTCCCGGGACAGGGAGTCGGGCTGTTTAGCTTAGGCTACACCTTC.